This entry is about one T cell receptor beta chain. The data stem from a study of blood T cell repertoires in COVID-19. Background on the study: Samples of COVID-19 (acute and convalescent) were obtained from the United States, Italy and Spain.

The germline gives CDR1 SGDLS, CDR2 YYNGEE. With V trimmed by 4 bases and J by 7 bases, 7 bases remained unmatched. The CDR3 totals 15 residues. Sequencing was performed with immunoSEQ multiplex PCR; in TCRdb, only in-frame clones are kept and a portion is missing. Of about 230,000 clones in the sample, 65% to 85% were seen once. The chain links TRBV9 to TRBJ2-1, with 11 bases aligning to TRBD2. Sample: peripheral blood. The sequence was collected from a man aged 35 to 55 with acute or convalescent COVID-19. The CDR3: CASSPLAGVANEQFF. The CDR3 bases are TGTGCCAGCAGCCCACTAGCGGGAGTAGCGAATGAGCAGTTCTTC. Using reference TRBV9 and TRBJ2-1 for the parts outside the CDR3, the full variable domain is DSGVTQTPKHLITATGQRVTLRCSPRSGDLSVYWYQQSLDQGLQFLIQYYNGEERAKGNILERFSAQQFPDLHSELNLSSLELGDSALYFCASSPLAGVANEQFFGPGTRLTVL.